The next 31 T cell receptor beta chains were all read from a single sample in a study of blood T cells in healthy people across ages. A second PCR of about 6 to 11 cycles used a sample-barcoded 5' primer and a J-beta primer mix. TCRdb called the 5' RACE reads again in MiXCR, with one record for every CDR3 protein. The table lists 600,000 or so distinct CDR3 sequences, around 48% of them singletons. Sample: blood. Source of these receptors: a man older than 75 in good health.

This clonotype appeared a few times. The CDR3 DNA is TGTGCCAGCAGGGTGGGACTTCGTGGGGTAAATGAGCAGTTCTTC. Translation gives CASRVGLRGVNEQFF. The V gene is TRBV7-8, the J gene TRBJ2-1, with a weak D call TRBD2 (6 bases). Germline V lookup: CDR1 SGHVS, CDR2 FQNEAQ. This CDR3 has 15 residues. Trimming removed 6 bases at V and 7 bases at J, with 19 bases between.

Regarding this clonotype: A clone one base away is much larger, so this may be a read error. The rearrangement links TRBV6-6 to TRBJ1-1; TRBD1 is a possible D gene (5 bases). Trimming removed 6 bases at V and 4 bases at J, with 15 bases between. Per germline, CDR1 MNHNY and CDR2 SVGAGI (reference sequence). CDR3 size: 14 residues. CDR3 amino acids: CASRRGVLGTEAFF. For the CDR3, the DNA is TGTGCCAGCAGGCGAGGGGTATTGGGCACTGAAGCTTTCTTT.

The rearrangement joins TRBV5-4 to TRBJ2-3; the match to TRBD1 covers 11 bases. Germline lookup yields CDR1 SGHNT and CDR2 YYREEE (reference sequence). Trimming cost V 7 bases and J 3 bases; bases outside gene matches: 10. The CDR3 runs 16 residues. The CDR3, as DNA: TGTGCCAGCCCTGGGCCGGACAGGGGGCTTACAGATACGCAGTATTTT. Amino acids: CASPGPDRGLTDTQYF. Combining the CDR3 with reference TRBV5-4 and TRBJ2-3 gives the whole variable domain ETGVTQSPTHLIKTRGQQVTLRCSSQSGHNTVSWYQQALGQGPQFIFQYYREEENGRGNFPPRFSGLQFPNYSSELNVNALELDDSALYLCASPGPDRGLTDTQYFGPGTRLTVL.

The chain recombines TRBV3-1 with TRBJ1-2; 8 nucleotides line up with TRBD1. The V segment lost 2 bases and the J segment 7 bases; nucleotides outside the gene matches: 9. CDR3 length: 15 amino acids. Germline CDR1 and CDR2: LGHDT and YNNKEL (reference sequence). The chain's CDR3 is CASSQSPQGAGGYTF. CDR3 coding DNA: TGTGCCAGCAGCCAATCGCCTCAGGGGGCGGGTGGCTACACCTTC.

This clonotype came up many times. The chain has TRBV6-5 and TRBJ1-6; no clear D. The V gene's germline CDR1 is MNHEY and CDR2 SVGAGI. The V and J ends lost 0 bases and 6 bases respectively, with 15 bases between them. The CDR3 extends over 17 amino acids. The CDR3 nucleotides are TGTGCCAGCAGTTACTCTCGGCAGGTGACGGCTAATTCACCCCTCCACTTT. Translated, it gives CASSYSRQVTANSPLHF.

The rearrangement uses TRBV7-2 and TRBJ2-1, with 8 bases lining up with TRBD1. Germline CDR1 reads SGHTA; CDR2 reads FQGNSA. The ends lost 2 bases at V and 8 bases at J; junction bases unmatched: 14. The CDR3 extends over 17 amino acids. DNA of the CDR3: TGTGCCAGCAGCTTAATGATTAGGGGCAGGGGGCGGGATGAGCAGTTCTTC. It specifies CASSLMIRGRGRDEQFF.

The J gene is TRBJ2-5, the V gene TRBV6-2 or TRBV6-3, with TRBD2 matching over 11 bases. The CDR3 has 18 amino acids. Trimming cost V 0 bases and J 2 bases; bases outside gene matches: 8. Germline CDR1 is MNHEY and CDR2 is SVGEGT. DNA for the CDR3: TGTGCCAGCAGTTACTCTTCCGGACTAGCGGGCTTACAAGAGACCCAGTACTTC. Translation: CASSYSSGLAGLQETQYF.

Many counts were recorded for this clonotype. The rearrangement joins TRBV2 to TRBJ2-7, with 12 bases that match TRBD1. Germline CDR1 is SNHLY and CDR2 is FYNNEI. Losses at the gene ends were 4 bases for V and 3 bases for J; bases not matched to a gene: 7. The CDR3 runs 16 residues. The CDR3 region is CASSVFRDRGLYEQYF. The DNA of the CDR3 is TGTGCCAGCAGTGTTTTTAGGGACAGGGGGCTCTACGAGCAGTACTTC.

The chain combines TRBV14 with TRBJ2-5; D not resolved. Germline loops: CDR1 SGHDN, CDR2 FVKESK. This CDR3 region has 15 residues. The germline V and J ends were trimmed by 4 bases and 7 bases, with 19 bases remaining between them. In DNA form, the CDR3 reads TGTGCCAGCAGCCCGATCGGCAGGACGGATGTGACCCAGTACTTC. It is translated as CASSPIGRTDVTQYF.

In regard to this clonotype: Possible read error: a much larger clone is one base away. The V and J genes are TRBV6-5 and TRBJ1-1, with 7 positions matching TRBD1. The V segment lost 11 bases and the J segment 5 bases; nucleotides outside the gene matches: 11. Germline CDR1 reads MNHEY; CDR2 reads SVGAGI. CDR3 length: 13 amino acids. CDR3 in amino acids: CARNTGARTEAFF. The CDR3 bases are TGTGCCCGCAATACAGGGGCGAGGACTGAAGCTTTCTTT.

This chain uses TRBV29-1 with TRBJ1-1; TRBD1 might be the D (6 bases). The CDR3 has 13 amino acids. Trimming took 5 bases from V and 5 from J, leaving 15 bases between them. Per germline, CDR1 SQVTM and CDR2 ANQGSEA. CDR3 bases: TGCAGCGTTCATCATACAGGGATGACTGAAGCTTTCTTT. Translation: CSVHHTGMTEAFF.

V usage is TRBV28 and J usage is TRBJ2-1; the match to TRBD1 covers 12 bases. V gave up 6 bases and J gave up 5 bases; unmatched junction bases: 11. The CDR3 spans 17 residues. Germline V lookup: CDR1 MDHEN, CDR2 SYDVKM. CDR3 sequence (DNA): TGTGCCAGCAGGGGGTCCGGGACAGGGGGCGGGAACAATGAGCAGTTCTTC. This codes for CASRGSGTGGGNNEQFF.

This clonotype has a handful of counts. This CDR3 reads CASGLAYQADTQYF. In DNA form, the CDR3 reads TGTGCTAGTGGTTTGGCCTACCAGGCAGATACGCAGTATTTT. The gene calls are TRBV12-5 and TRBJ2-3; D uncertain. V dropped 1 base and J dropped 4 bases, with 9 bases sitting between them. The CDR3 runs to 14 residues. Germline values: CDR1 LGHNT, CDR2 FRNRAP.

This sequence joins TRBV5-1 and TRBJ1-1, with 7 bases fitting TRBD1. V lost 4 bases and J lost 5; bases outside the gene matches: 8. CDR1 and CDR2 from the germline V gene are SGHRS and YFSETQ. The CDR3 consists of 14 residues. The CDR3 DNA reads TGCGCCAGCAGCCTCCGACAGGGTTGGACTGAAGCTTTCTTT. Amino acid sequence: CASSLRQGWTEAFF.

This chain joins TRBV25-1 and TRBJ2-7; tentative D call: TRBD1 (6 bases). The V end lost 1 base, the J end lost 5 bases, and 12 bases lay between the germline ends. The germline gives CDR1 MGHDK, CDR2 SYGVNS. The CDR3 has 14 residues. CDR3 DNA sequence: TGTGCCAGCAGTGAATGGGGGACACGGGACGAGCAGTACTTC. This gives the protein CASSEWGTRDEQYF.

V is TRBV7-2 and J is TRBJ2-7; 10 nucleotides match TRBD2. The CDR3 loop spans 13 amino acids. Germline V CDR1 and CDR2: SGHTA, FQGNSA. The V segment lost 5 bases and the J segment 8 bases; nucleotides outside the gene matches: 6. The CDR3 region is CASSVTLAGQQYF. The CDR3, as DNA: TGTGCCAGCAGCGTGACACTAGCGGGACAGCAGTACTTC.

The V gene is TRBV20-1, the J gene TRBJ2-5; D is unclear. The CDR3 contains 11 residues. Germline V gene sequence: CDR1 DFQATT, CDR2 SNEGSKA (reference sequence). Here the CDR3 reads CRVARYNEQYF. CDR3 DNA sequence: TGCAGGGTAGCAAGGTACAATGAGCAGTACTTC.

The chain employs TRBV7-8 and TRBJ1-2; D unresolved. Looked up from germline, CDR1 is SGHVS and CDR2 is FQNEAQ. Trimming cost V 0 bases and J 6 bases, with 17 bases left between them. CDR3 length equals 16 residues. The CDR3 sequence is CASSLAPAARVNGYTF. In DNA form, the CDR3 reads TGTGCCAGCAGCTTAGCCCCGGCAGCTCGTGTCAATGGCTACACCTTC.

The chain couples TRBV24-1 to TRBJ2-3; 13 bases are shared with TRBD2. The CDR3 spans 16 residues. The germline CDR1 and CDR2 sequences are KGHDR and SFDVKD. The J segment lost 5 bases and the V segment lost 3 bases, leaving 4 bases of the junction unmatched. CDR3 loop: CATSDPTSGRGDTQYF. The CDR3 coding sequence is TGTGCCACCAGTGATCCAACTAGCGGGAGGGGAGATACGCAGTATTTT.

The chain joins TRBV29-1 to TRBJ1-2, with a weak D call TRBD1 (6 bases). The germline V and J ends were trimmed by 8 bases and 8 bases, with 15 bases remaining between them. Germline values: CDR1 SQVTM, CDR2 ANQGSEA. This CDR3 spans 11 amino acids. DNA of the CDR3: TGCAGCTTACACAGGGAAAGAGGCTACACCTTC. Translation: CSLHRERGYTF.

This clonotype appeared a few times. The chain carries TRBV12-3 or TRBV12-4 and TRBJ1-1; D call uncertain. V gave up 1 base and J gave up 5 bases, with 8 bases separating them. The CDR3 is 13 residues long. The CDR3 coding sequence is TGTGCCAGCAGTTTAGTAGTGGAAACTGAAGCTTTCTTT. This gives the protein CASSLVVETEAFF.

This chain links TRBV6-1 with TRBJ2-1, with 9 bases identical to TRBD1. Trimming cost V 6 bases and J 5 bases; bases outside gene matches: 8. CDR1 and CDR2 (germline): MNHNS, SASEGT. The CDR3 runs to 15 residues. The CDR3 DNA sequence: TGTGCCAGCAGCTTCGGGGGACAGGGCGACAATGAGCAGTTCTTC. Its translation: CASSFGGQGDNEQFF.

The chain uses TRBV7-2 and TRBJ2-5; TRBD2 matches 7 bases. The germline gives CDR1 SGHTA, CDR2 FQGNSA. Trimming removed 0 bases from V and 1 base from J; junction bases left unmatched: 5. This CDR3 contains 16 residues. The CDR3 coding sequence is TGTGCCAGCAGCTTAGCGCACCGCGGGGGCCAAGAGACCCAGTACTTC. It encodes CASSLAHRGGQETQYF. The variable domain in full, completed from reference TRBV7-2 and TRBJ2-5, reads GAGVSQSPSNKVTEKGKDVELRCDPISGHTALYWYRQSLGQGLEFLIYFQGNSAPDKSGLPSDRFSAERTGGSVSTLTIQRTQQEDSAVYLCASSLAHRGGQETQYFGPGTRLLVL.

The J gene is TRBJ2-6, the V gene TRBV10-3; D gene uncertain. V lost 8 bases to trimming and J lost 0 bases, with 8 bases between them. Germline-derived CDR1 and CDR2 are ENHRY and SYGVKD. The CDR3 loop spans 14 amino acids. The CDR3 nucleotides are TGTGCCATCGGTCAGTCCTCTGGGGCCAACGTCCTGACTTTC. Translated: CAIGQSSGANVLTF.

In its sample, this clonotype was seen many times. V and J are TRBV7-9 and TRBJ1-5; D is undetermined. The CDR3 totals 12 residues. Germline V gene data show CDR1 as SEHNR and CDR2 as FQNEAQ (reference sequence). The V end was cut by 2 bases, the J end by 9 bases, with 8 bases between. DNA of the CDR3: TGTGCCAGCAGCTTATATCTGGGGCCCCAGCATTTT. This sequence encodes CASSLYLGPQHF.

There are a few counts of this clonotype. The chain combines TRBV20-1 with TRBJ1-2; the match to TRBD1 covers 8 bases. CDR3 length equals 17 residues. J gave up 2 bases and V 5 bases, and 16 bases lay outside the gene matches. In germline, CDR1 is DFQATT, CDR2 SNEGSKA (reference sequence). The CDR3 spells CSADMDRALFQNYGYTF. DNA of the CDR3: TGCAGTGCTGATATGGACAGGGCCCTCTTTCAAAACTATGGCTACACCTTC.

This clonotype was observed a handful of times. Since a much larger clone is just one base distant, this may be a read error. The V call is TRBV6-1, the J call TRBJ2-1; D perhaps matches TRBD2 (6 bases). Per the germline V gene, CDR1 is MNHNS and CDR2 is SASEGT. Trimming left V 7 bases short and J 7 bases short, with 29 bases between. CDR3 size: 18 residues. The CDR3: CASTLSRGVGSGGNEQFF. The CDR3 nucleotides are TGTGCCAGCACCCTTTCGAGGGGAGTCGGTAGCGGAGGGAATGAGCAGTTCTTC.

This clonotype has just a few counts. The chain couples TRBV7-3 to TRBJ2-7; D gene ambiguous. The better agreement between TRBJ2-5 and the DNA end casts doubt on the J call. Germline CDR1 reads SGHTA; CDR2 reads FQGTGA. This CDR3 is built from 13 residues. The CDR3, as DNA: TGTGCCAGCAGCTGGGTCCCCCAAGAGACCCAGTACTTC. Protein: CASSWVPQETQYF.

This clonotype was counted between two and nine times. The chain joins TRBV11-2 to TRBJ2-7; perhaps TRBD2 as D (7 bases). CDR1 and CDR2 from the germline V gene are SGHAT and FQNNGV. The V end lost 1 base, the J end lost 7 bases, and 17 bases lay between the germline ends. This CDR3 comprises 15 residues. The CDR3 nucleotides are TGTGCCAGCAGCTTAGGGGCGGGGGCATACAATGAGCAGTACTTC. It encodes CASSLGAGAYNEQYF.

The chain employs TRBV4-2 and TRBJ2-1; the match to TRBD1 covers 7 bases. The CDR3 totals 16 residues. The germline gives CDR1 LGHNA, CDR2 YNFKEQ. Germline trimming cut 1 base from V and 8 bases from J; bases unmatched to any gene: 11. CDR3 coding DNA: TGTGCCAGCAGCCAAGCAAACAGGGGCTTTTATGATGAGCAGTTCTTC. It is translated as CASSQANRGFYDEQFF.

In its sample, this clonotype was seen many times. The chain joins TRBV6-5 to TRBJ2-3; D gene unclear. Trimming shortened V by 3 bases and J by 8 bases, and 12 bases separated the two germline ends. Germline CDR1 is MNHEY and CDR2 is SVGAGI. The CDR3 consists of 13 residues. CDR3 DNA sequence: TGTGCCAGCAGTTATTCGGTCAAGGGTACGCAGTATTTT. As protein: CASSYSVKGTQYF.